This TCR beta chain came from a study of blood T cells in healthy people across ages (dated by TCRdb to between 2014 and 2017). About the full investigation: Template switching captured roughly one uniquely barcoded TCR beta cDNA molecule per two T cells in model experiments. To track age-related changes in TCR beta repertoire diversity, the study relied on deep sequencing normalized with unique cDNA molecular identifiers. The donors were divided into four age groups: young (average about 16 years), middle-aged (approximately 42), aged (approximately 62) and long-lived (82). Donors of different ages were randomly distributed across sequencing lanes to avoid experimental bias. Using the same blood draw, the study looked at two additional independent replicas of 1 million unique cDNA reads for two donors, one aged 18 to 29 and the other aged 80 or older.

Concerning this clonotype itself: There is no known antigen for this receptor. Base qualities are not at hand, and no much larger clone is one base apart.

The study at large found these results: Estimates of total diversity based on one million sequenced T cells were regarded as lower bounds and as underestimates. Observed TCR beta diversity per million T cells fell roughly linearly with age, and a significant reduction was already apparent by age around 40. Compared with the aged group, the long-lived group had more naive CD4+ T cells, fewer expanded clones and increased TCR diversity, a pattern suggesting age selection. Donor CMV infection status was unknown, potentially confounding age-related changes in expanded clonotypes. There was a strong correlation between observed TCR beta diversity and the percentage of naive T cells measured by flow cytometry. Since profiling was done on bulk unsorted PBMCs, naive and antigen-experienced compartments could not be conclusively compared.

Systemically healthy Caucasian individuals from Russia, 39 in total and aged roughly 6 to 95 years, were included as donors. Each donor gave about 9.2 milliliters of peripheral blood, drawn into EDTA-treated Vacutainer tubes. Ficoll-Paque density-gradient centrifugation was used to isolate PBMCs, with at least 7 million obtained per sample. Total RNA, at least 6 micrograms per sample, was extracted from PBMCs with Trizol reagent. Naive CD45RAhigh/CD27high T cell percentages were measured by flow cytometry on a PBMC aliquot from every donor. Deletion took 8 bases off V and 7 bases off J, with a span of 30 bases between the germline ends. Sequences GTSNPN (CDR1) and SVGIG (CDR2) are obtained from the germline V gene (reference sequence). From the cysteine up to the phenylalanine, the CDR3 has a length of 16 residues. The retained sequence is limited to the CDR3, 48 bases, with the frame set at the first base.

Libraries were made using 5' RACE. Sequencing instrument: Illumina HiSeq 2500. A second PCR of roughly 7 to 11 cycles was performed with a sample-barcoded 5' primer and a J-beta primer mix. A unique molecular identifier was introduced onto each TCR beta cDNA molecule by a template-switch 5' adaptor carrying 12 random nucleotides. Each sample yielded at least 3 million CDR3-containing paired-end reads. The Mint cDNA synthesis kit, primed by a TRBC-specific oligonucleotide, was used to synthesize first-strand cDNA from all RNA. After uracil-DNA glycosylase treatment, a first 18-cycle PCR used universal primers M1SS and BC2_uni_R on all cDNA. The published analysis was carried out like this. Normalization of each sample was performed by random selection of 1 million high-quality reads, each carrying a distinct molecular identifier. Instead of being binned into consensus sequences, reads with shared molecular identifiers were discarded. MiTCR, run with a Q25 quality threshold and the strictest error-elimination algorithm, handled CDR3 identification, clonotype clustering and error correction. A nonparametric unseen species model with Euler transformation was used to estimate lower-bound total TCR beta diversity. TCRdb handled the public reads itself, with Q25 trimming in fastp and clone calling in MiXCR, and kept productive beta chains. Here each entry gathers all rows of one CDR3 protein and keeps the most common genes and DNA. TCRdb, rather than the study authors, made the V and J calls. The sample contains about 670,000 distinct CDR3 sequences, 40% to 45% of them found a single time. 25% to 30% of the sample goes to the ten largest clones.

Sample: blood. The sequence was collected from a man older than 75 in good health. The chain is made from TRBV30 and TRBJ2-7; possibly the D gene is TRBD2, per 6 matching bases. The CDR3 region has the sequence CAGTQGASVQYEEQYF. The nucleotide sequence reads as follows: TGTGCCGGGACTCAAGGGGCTAGCGTTCAATACGAGGAGCAGTACTTC.